The TCR beta chain under discussion was sequenced for a study of blood T cell repertoires in COVID-19. Turning to the study itself: The United States, Italy and Spain supplied acute and convalescent COVID-19 samples. T cells, B-cell-depleted T cells, or PBMCs provided the cDNA or gDNA that served as material.

The V gene's germline CDR1 is LNHDA and CDR2 SQIVND (reference sequence). This CDR3 is 13 amino acids long. V lost 8 bases and J lost 0, with 7 bases in between. In the source study's methods: Amplifying reference gene primers gave estimates of nucleated cell counts. Sequencing was performed with immunoSEQ multiplex PCR; in TCRdb, only in-frame clones are kept and a portion is missing. V, J and clone size reflect that table, while D and trimming were determined from the DNA. The sample lists a few hundred thousand clones; 86% were seen once. Sequencing used peripheral blood. The chain uses TRBV19 and TRBJ1-4; D is perhaps TRBD1 (5 bases). The sequence derives from a woman aged 25-40 years with active or convalescent COVID-19. CDR3 sequence reads: CASGGATNEKLFF. For the CDR3, the DNA is TGTGCCAGTGGGGGGGCAACTAATGAAAAACTGTTTTTT.